This is a list of T cell receptor beta chains from one sample in a study of Ad26.COV2.S vaccination and SARS-CoV-2 variants. The assay was immunoSEQ multiplex PCR, and TCRdb's table has in-frame clones only and misses some. Found here are about 330,000 clones, 90% of them singletons; the top ten hold approximately 5.8%. The specimen comprised peripheral blood, sampled in a trial of Ad26.COV2.S vaccine versus placebo. The source is a person between 18 and 65 years old who received the Ad26.COV2.S COVID-19 vaccine or a placebo. CDR3s include the opening cysteine and the closing phenylalanine or tryptophan. The order of the fields is V gene, D gene, J gene, clone size, CDR3 protein, CDR3 DNA. D genes are given only for firm matches. Expanded clones are given a class, and other clones once, few, many or no size at all.

>TRBV6-1|TRBD1|TRBJ1-4|-
CASSEALRAMGVTGFTEKLFF
TGTGCCAGCAGTGAAGCGCTTCGGGCCATGGGCGTGACAGGGTTTACTGAAAAACTGTTTTTT
>TRBV5-4|-|TRBJ1-1|-
CASRAGMNTEAFF
TGTGCCAGCCGCGCGGGAATGAACACTGAAGCTTTCTTT
>TRBV3-1/TRBV3-2|-|TRBJ1-2|-
CASSRLGYGYTF
TGTGCCAGCAGCCGGCTCGGCTATGGCTACACCTTC
>TRBV5-1|-|TRBJ2-4|-
CASSLGGEAKNIQYF
TGCGCCAGCAGCCTGGGGGGAGAAGCCAAAAACATTCAGTACTTC
>TRBV5-1|-|TRBJ2-5|-
CASSSAPKETQYF
TGCGCCAGCAGCTCGGCACCTAAAGAGACCCAGTACTTC
>TRBV14|-|TRBJ1-2|-
CASSHPPHGYTF
TGTGCCAGCAGCCACCCCCCCCATGGCTACACCTTC
>TRBV7-9|-|TRBJ2-1|-
CASSLGPPGRLNNEQFF
TGTGCCAGCAGCTTAGGACCTCCGGGACGGCTGAACAATGAGCAGTTCTTC
>TRBV3-1/TRBV3-2|-|TRBJ1-1|-
CASSQSSEAFF
TGTGCCAGCAGCCAAAGTTCTGAAGCTTTCTTT
>TRBV15|-|TRBJ2-2|-
CATSHLRGPQANTGELFF
TGTGCCACCAGCCATCTTCGGGGACCCCAGGCGAACACCGGGGAGCTGTTTTTT
>TRBV21-1|-|TRBJ1-2|-
CASSKEMPRTGGGHYGYTF
TGTGCCAGCAGCAAAGAGATGCCAAGAACAGGGGGAGGTCACTATGGCTACACCTTC
>TRBV6-5|TRBD1|TRBJ1-5|-
CASRSGGGGNQPQHF
TGTGCCAGCAGGTCAGGGGGCGGGGGCAATCAGCCCCAGCATTTT
>TRBV30|-|TRBJ1-1|-
CAWSSTTGNTEAFF
TGTGCCTGGAGTTCAACGACAGGGAACACTGAAGCTTTCTTT
>TRBV9|TRBD1|TRBJ1-2|-
CASSVVTGYGYTF
TGTGCCAGCAGCGTCGTGACAGGGTACGGCTACACCTTC
>TRBV6-1|-|TRBJ2-3|-
CASSETLEGTDTQYF
TGTGCCAGCAGTGAAACCCTGGAGGGCACAGATACGCAGTATTTT
>TRBV5-6|-|TRBJ1-1|-
CASSFFTLNTEAFF
TGTGCCAGCAGCTTTTTTACACTGAACACTGAAGCTTTCTTT
>TRBV5-1|-|TRBJ2-3|once
CASSLDGRPADTQYF
TGCGCCAGCAGCTTGGACGGGAGACCAGCAGATACGCAGTATTTT
>TRBV4-1|-|TRBJ1-6|few
CASSQPRGFNSPLHF
TGCGCCAGCAGCCAACCAAGGGGATTCAATTCACCCCTCCACTTT
>TRBV7-3|TRBD1|TRBJ1-1|-
CASSRTGNTEAFF
TGTGCCAGCAGCAGGACAGGGAACACTGAAGCTTTCTTT
>TRBV7-9|-|TRBJ1-3|-
CASSLEGVAGNTIYF
TGTGCCAGCAGCTTAGAGGGGGTAGCTGGAAACACCATATATTTT
>TRBV7-8|TRBD1|TRBJ2-1|-
CASRTGGYNEQFF
TGTGCCAGCAGAACAGGGGGCTACAATGAGCAGTTCTTC
>TRBV5-6|-|TRBJ1-5|-
CASSLWSDQPQHF
TGTGCCAGCAGCTTGTGGAGCGATCAGCCCCAGCATTTT
>TRBV6-6|-|TRBJ1-1|-
CASTTRGEAFF
TGTGCCAGCACCACCCGGGGAGAAGCTTTCTTT
>TRBV7-2|TRBD1|TRBJ1-2|-
CASSFLGGQGATYGYTF
TGTGCCAGCAGCTTCTTAGGAGGACAGGGGGCGACCTATGGCTACACCTTC
>TRBV2|TRBD2|TRBJ2-1|-
CASSPWTSGAEEQFF
TGTGCCAGCAGTCCCTGGACTAGCGGGGCAGAAGAGCAGTTCTTC
>TRBV5-1|-|TRBJ1-4|-
CASSVIPTGRNEKLFF
TGCGCCAGCAGCGTCATACCGACAGGACGAAATGAAAAACTGTTTTTT
>TRBV27|-|TRBJ2-7|-
CASSLGAEQYF
TGTGCCAGCAGTTTAGGTGCAGAGCAGTACTTC
>TRBV7-9|-|TRBJ1-1|-
CASSFRPPGLTEAFF
TGTGCCAGCAGCTTTCGCCCTCCAGGGTTGACTGAAGCTTTCTTT
>TRBV28|-|TRBJ1-2|-
CASTPRRGRDYGYTF
TGTGCCAGCACCCCAAGAAGGGGTAGGGACTATGGCTACACCTTC
>TRBV27|-|TRBJ1-2|-
CASSPLTDNGYTF
TGTGCCAGCAGTCCCTTGACAGATAATGGCTACACCTTC
>TRBV10-3|-|TRBJ1-5|-
CAISEEFPNQPQHF
TGTGCCATCAGTGAGGAATTCCCCAATCAGCCCCAGCATTTT
>TRBV6-6|TRBD1|TRBJ2-7|once
CASSYRDRGNEQYF
TGTGCCAGCAGTTACCGGGACAGGGGGAACGAGCAGTACTTC
>TRBV12-3/TRBV12-4|-|TRBJ1-2|-
CASFFGGGYTF
TGTGCCAGCTTTTTCGGGGGTGGCTACACCTTC
>TRBV25-1|-|TRBJ2-2|-
CASSGGPSGELFF
TGTGCCAGCAGTGGCGGACCCTCCGGGGAGCTGTTTTTT
>TRBV20-1|-|TRBJ1-1|few
CSASWSAARVMNTEAFF
TGCAGTGCTAGTTGGTCGGCAGCGAGGGTTATGAACACTGAAGCTTTCTTT
>TRBV7-2|TRBD2|TRBJ2-2|-
CASSPRLAGDLTGELFF
TGTGCCAGCAGCCCCCGGTTAGCGGGAGATTTAACCGGGGAGCTGTTTTTT
>TRBV18|-|TRBJ2-7|-
CASSPRTENSYEQYF
TGTGCCAGCTCACCGAGGACAGAGAACTCCTACGAGCAGTACTTC
>TRBV29-1|TRBD1|TRBJ2-7|once
CSVEEGQGIAEQYF
TGCAGCGTTGAGGAAGGACAGGGGATCGCGGAGCAGTACTTC
>TRBV28|-|TRBJ2-5|-
CATKRGAETQYF
TGTGCCACAAAGAGGGGGGCCGAGACCCAGTACTTC
>TRBV7-2|-|TRBJ1-1|-
CASSWGDEVAFF
TGTGCCAGCAGTTGGGGGGATGAAGTAGCTTTCTTT
>TRBV5-6|-|TRBJ1-2|-
CASSLRGGRSDGYTF
TGTGCCAGCAGCCTCCGGGGGGGCAGGTCGGATGGCTACACCTTC
>TRBV10-3|TRBD1|TRBJ1-1|-
CAIRDRGHRTEAFF
TGTGCCATCAGAGACAGGGGGCATAGGACTGAAGCTTTCTTT
>TRBV27|TRBD2|TRBJ2-3|-
CAAANPTSGTRLSTDTQYF
TGTGCCGCAGCAAACCCCACTAGCGGGACCCGCCTCAGCACAGATACGCAGTATTTT
>TRBV2|TRBD2|TRBJ2-3|-
CASTARTSGGADTQYF
TGTGCCAGCACCGCCCGTACTAGCGGGGGGGCAGATACGCAGTATTTT
>TRBV19|-|TRBJ1-1|-
CASSLGAWGVEAFF
TGTGCCAGTAGTTTGGGGGCCTGGGGGGTTGAAGCTTTCTTT
>TRBV9|TRBD2|TRBJ2-3|once
CASSVGSGLAADTQYF
TGTGCCAGCAGCGTCGGTTCCGGACTAGCGGCAGATACGCAGTATTTT
>TRBV12-3/TRBV12-4|-|TRBJ2-1|once
CASSLGRIGEQFF
TGTGCCAGCAGTTTAGGGCGAATAGGTGAGCAGTTCTTC
>TRBV5-5|TRBD1|TRBJ2-1|-
CASSLGQGAYNEQFF
TGTGCCAGCAGCTTAGGACAGGGCGCGTACAATGAGCAGTTCTTC
>TRBV9|-|TRBJ1-5|-
CASSVDQNLNQPQHF
TGTGCCAGCAGCGTAGACCAGAACCTCAATCAGCCCCAGCATTTT
>TRBV5-1|-|TRBJ2-5|-
CASSLGSAFQETQYF
TGCGCCAGCAGCTTGGGCAGCGCCTTTCAAGAGACCCAGTACTTC
>TRBV28|TRBD1|TRBJ1-2|-
CASGDRANYGYTF
TGTGCCAGCGGGGACAGAGCTAACTATGGCTACACCTTC
>TRBV19|-|TRBJ2-1|-
CASSLVLTNEQFF
TGTGCCAGTAGTTTGGTTTTAACTAATGAGCAGTTCTTC
>TRBV2|-|TRBJ1-5|-
CASRTGNQPQHF
TGTGCCAGCAGAACAGGGAATCAGCCCCAGCATTTT
>TRBV28|TRBD1|TRBJ1-1|-
CASSLGQGMGRTEAFF
TGTGCCAGCAGTTTGGGACAGGGGATGGGTCGCACTGAAGCTTTCTTT